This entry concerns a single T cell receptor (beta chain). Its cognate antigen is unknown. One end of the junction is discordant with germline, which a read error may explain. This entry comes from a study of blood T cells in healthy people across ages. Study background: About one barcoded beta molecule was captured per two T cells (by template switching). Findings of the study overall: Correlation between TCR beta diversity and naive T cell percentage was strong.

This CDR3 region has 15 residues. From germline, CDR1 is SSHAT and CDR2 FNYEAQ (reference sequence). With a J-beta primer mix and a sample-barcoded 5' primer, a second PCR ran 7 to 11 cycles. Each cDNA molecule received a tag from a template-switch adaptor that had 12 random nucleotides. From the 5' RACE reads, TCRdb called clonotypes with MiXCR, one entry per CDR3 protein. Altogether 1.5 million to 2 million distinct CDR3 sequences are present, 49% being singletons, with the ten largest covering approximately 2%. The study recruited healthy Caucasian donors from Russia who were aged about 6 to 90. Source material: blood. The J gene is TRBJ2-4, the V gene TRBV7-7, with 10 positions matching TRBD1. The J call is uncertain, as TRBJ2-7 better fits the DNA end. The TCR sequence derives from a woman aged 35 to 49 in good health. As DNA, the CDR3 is TGTGCTAGCAGCTTAGGGGACAGGGGCTATCACGAGCAGTACTTC. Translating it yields CASSLGDRGYHEQYF.